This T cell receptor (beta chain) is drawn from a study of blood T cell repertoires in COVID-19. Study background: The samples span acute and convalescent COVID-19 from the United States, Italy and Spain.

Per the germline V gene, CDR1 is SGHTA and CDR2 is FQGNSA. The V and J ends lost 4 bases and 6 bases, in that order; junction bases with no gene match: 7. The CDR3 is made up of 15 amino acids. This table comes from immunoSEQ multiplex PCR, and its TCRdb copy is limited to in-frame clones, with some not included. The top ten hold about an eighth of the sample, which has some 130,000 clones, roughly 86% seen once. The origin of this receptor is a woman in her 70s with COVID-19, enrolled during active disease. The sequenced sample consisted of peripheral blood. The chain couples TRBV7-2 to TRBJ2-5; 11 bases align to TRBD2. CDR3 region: CASSSTSGGAQTQYF. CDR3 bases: TGTGCCAGCAGCTCAACTAGCGGGGGAGCCCAGACCCAGTACTTC.